One TCR beta chain is described in this entry. Method: immunoSEQ multiplex PCR; TCRdb's copy keeps in-frame clones and lacks some. The table has some 150,000 clones, around 89% seen once. Trimming took off 3 bases at V and 4 bases at J, with 12 bases between the two ends. The germline gives CDR1 LNHDA, CDR2 SQIVND (reference sequence). The CDR3 runs to 14 residues. This sample was included in a study of T cell responses to AZD1222 COVID-19 vaccine. This rearrangement joins TRBV19 to TRBJ1-1; D is undetermined. Sequenced here: peripheral blood, sampled on day 0 of AZD1222 vaccination. The TCR was taken from an adult in good health. In DNA, the CDR3 is TGTGCCAGTAGTATGCCACGGCTAGGCACTGAAGCTTTCTTT. Its protein is CASSMPRLGTEAFF.